This T cell receptor beta chain was captured by sequencing in a study of CD8 T cells in ankylosing spondylitis. Study-wide findings and caveats: A TCR beta motif of eight highly homologous variants appeared characteristic of ankylosing spondylitis blood.

With 0 bases removed from V and 1 base from J, the gap between germline ends came to 7 bases. Germline assignment: CDR1 ENHRY and CDR2 SYGVKD. The CDR3 spans 14 residues. This clonotype appeared a few times. What it binds is unknown. TCRdb itself ran the 5' RACE reads through MiXCR, one entry per CDR3 protein. The sample lists 380,000 or so distinct CDR3 sequences, 20% to 25% occurring once. The chain uses TRBV10-3 and TRBJ2-7; D gene ambiguous. The clonotype was recovered from a male donor with ankylosing spondylitis or in good health (not recorded which). The source material was blood, either unsorted or a sorted T cell fraction (not recorded which). In nucleotides, the CDR3 is TGTGCCATCAGTGAGTCTGTCATATCCTACGAGCAGTACTTC. The encoded protein is CAISESVISYEQYF.